One sample yielded the 30 T cell receptor beta chains listed below, sequenced in a study of cytomegalovirus exposure and HLA in healthy donors. Vbeta (60) and Jbeta (13) primers were used in the PCR. Profiling relied on immunoSEQ multiplex PCR, and the TCRdb table lists in-frame clones only, not all of them. Counted here are 100,000 to 150,000 clones, roughly 70% occurring once; the ten biggest clones make up approximately 3.8%. The source material was PBMCs. The source of these receptors is a man aged 25 to 40 in good health and CMV-seronegative.

The rearrangement links TRBV5-1 to TRBJ2-2; 8 bases line up with TRBD1. With V trimmed by 4 bases and J by 0 bases, 8 bases remained unmatched. Germline values: CDR1 SGHRS, CDR2 YFSETQ. The CDR3 runs 17 residues. DNA of the CDR3: TGCGCCAGCAGCGTCGGACAGGGATTCGCGAACACCGGGGAGCTGTTTTTT. Residues: CASSVGQGFANTGELFF.

The chain joins TRBV10-2 to TRBJ1-3, with 9 bases fitting TRBD1. J was trimmed by 2 bases and V by 8 bases; bases with no gene match: 4. The CDR3 length is 14 residues. CDR1 and CDR2 from the germline V gene are WSHSY and SAAADI. For the CDR3, the DNA is TGCGCCAGCCTGGACAGGGGCACTGGAAACACCATATATTTT. Protein sequence: CASLDRGTGNTIYF.

The chain uses TRBV5-1 and TRBJ2-2; TRBD2 agrees at 11 bases. Trimming took 5 bases from V and 0 from J; bases not matched to a gene: 0. CDR3 length: 15 residues. Germline CDR1 is SGHRS and CDR2 is YFSETQ. CDR3 amino acids: CASRLAGANTGELFF. For the CDR3, the DNA is TGCGCCAGCAGACTAGCGGGGGCGAACACCGGGGAGCTGTTTTTT.

This chain uses TRBV19 with TRBJ1-1; 8 nucleotides match TRBD1. CDR3 length equals 14 residues. Germline V gene lookup returns CDR1 LNHDA and CDR2 SQIVND (reference sequence). V trimming: 6 bases; J trimming: 4 bases; junction bases outside the gene matches: 7. The chain's CDR3 is CASSNQGAGTEAFF. The CDR3 nucleotides read TGTGCCAGTAGCAACCAGGGGGCGGGCACTGAAGCTTTCTTT. Full variable domain (remainder filled in from reference TRBV19 and TRBJ1-1): DGGITQSPKYLFRKEGQNVTLSCEQNLNHDAMYWYRQDPGQGLRLIYYSQIVNDFQKGDIAEGYSVSREKKESFPLTVTSAQKNPTAFYLCASSNQGAGTEAFFGQGTRLTVV.

To note about this clone: A junction boundary mismatches the germline segment, possibly from a read error. J is TRBJ2-7 and V is TRBV7-9; 10 bases are a match to TRBD1. Germline CDR1 is SEHNR and CDR2 is FQNEAQ (reference sequence). This CDR3 contains 15 residues. CDR3 protein: CSSSSRDRGSYEQYF. Here the CDR3 DNA reads TGTTCCAGCAGCTCTCGGGACAGGGGTTCCTACGAGCAGTACTTC.

The chain joins TRBV6-5 to TRBJ2-1; maybe TRBD1 (7 bases). The CDR3 runs to 16 residues. The ends were cut back, 2 bases at V and 6 bases at J, with 17 bases in the middle. Germline V gives CDR1 MNHEY, CDR2 SVGAGI. This CDR3 is CASSYKSEGAGNEQFF. The CDR3 nucleotides are TGTGCCAGCAGTTACAAGTCGGAGGGGGCGGGCAATGAGCAGTTCTTC.

The chain uses TRBV19 and TRBJ2-7; 11 bases match TRBD1. The V and J ends lost 5 bases and 0 bases, in that order; junction bases with no gene match: 9. Germline V gene sequence: CDR1 LNHDA, CDR2 SQIVND (reference sequence). The CDR3 runs 17 residues. Here the CDR3 reads CASSPTLGQGASYEQYF. CDR3 DNA: TGTGCCAGTAGTCCAACCCTCGGACAGGGGGCCTCCTACGAGCAGTACTTC. The complete variable domain, with remaining parts taken from reference TRBV19 and TRBJ2-7, reads DGGITQSPKYLFRKEGQNVTLSCEQNLNHDAMYWYRQDPGQGLRLIYYSQIVNDFQKGDIAEGYSVSREKKESFPLTVTSAQKNPTAFYLCASSPTLGQGASYEQYFGPGTRLTVT.

The chain is built from TRBV5-1 and TRBJ2-5, with unresolved D. Matching the DNA end better, TRBJ2-7 makes the J call doubtful. In germline, CDR1 is SGHRS, CDR2 YFSETQ. The CDR3 is 15 residues long. In DNA form, the CDR3 reads TGCGCCAGCAGCTTGGAGGAGCCGGCCAACTACGAGCAGTACTTC. It translates to CASSLEEPANYEQYF.

In its sample, this clone was seen a few times. The chain links TRBV19 to TRBJ2-1, with 7 bases fitting TRBD2. CDR1 is LNHDA and CDR2 is SQIVND in the germline V gene (reference sequence). V shed 4 bases, J shed 8 bases, and the junction held 5 bases outside the gene matches. The CDR3 totals 13 residues. The CDR3 coding sequence is TGTGCCAGTAGTAGGGGAGGGTGGGATGAGCAGTTCTTC. Its protein is CASSRGGWDEQFF.

A note on this clone: One end of the junction fails to match germline, which may point to a read error. J is TRBJ2-7 and V is TRBV7-9; TRBD1 agrees at 7 bases. The CDR3 is made up of 14 amino acids. Germline V gives CDR1 SEHNR, CDR2 FQNEAQ (reference sequence). The CDR3 protein is CSSSYGQDLDEQYF. The CDR3 DNA is TGTTCCAGCAGCTATGGACAGGATCTAGACGAGCAGTACTTC.

V usage is TRBV18 and J usage is TRBJ1-1; 7 nucleotides align to TRBD1. The J segment lost 3 bases and the V segment lost 2 bases, leaving 3 bases of the junction unmatched. The CDR3 runs to 14 residues. Germline lookup yields CDR1 KGHSH and CDR2 LQKENI. As DNA, the CDR3 is TGTGCCAGCTCACCAGGCAGGGGGGACACTGAAGCTTTCTTT. This encodes CASSPGRGDTEAFF.

This chain uses TRBV5-6 with TRBJ2-5; D is possibly TRBD1 (6 bases). The J call is doubtful: the DNA matches TRBJ2-7 better. The CDR3 totals 16 residues. CDR1 is SGHDT and CDR2 is YYEEEE in the germline V gene. The CDR3 is CASSLAGQFGSYEQYF. The CDR3 DNA is TGTGCCAGCAGCTTGGCCGGACAGTTTGGCTCCTACGAGCAGTACTTC.

This clone turned up a few times. The chain joins TRBV10-3 to TRBJ2-5; 7 bases line up with TRBD1. The V gene's germline CDR1 is ENHRY and CDR2 SYGVKD. The CDR3 runs 16 residues. J was trimmed by 7 bases and V by 10 bases; bases with no gene match: 21. CDR3 protein: CATETRTGQEAGTQYF. The DNA of the CDR3 is TGTGCCACCGAAACCCGAACCGGACAGGAGGCGGGGACCCAGTACTTC.

The chain carries TRBV7-9 and TRBJ2-7; D is unclear. Trimming stripped 5 bases from V and 2 bases from J, with 16 bases between. This CDR3 comprises 15 residues. The germline gives CDR1 SEHNR, CDR2 FQNEAQ (reference sequence). For the CDR3, the DNA is TGTGCCAGCAGCCCACCTTACTCGTCGGCCTACGAGCAGTACTTC. This translates into CASSPPYSSAYEQYF. The full variable domain, with the rest looked up from reference TRBV7-9 and TRBJ2-7, is DTGVSQNPRHKITKRGQNVTFRCDPISEHNRLYWYRQTLGQGPEFLTYFQNEAQLEKSRLLSDRFSAERPKGSFSTLEIQRTEQGDSAMYLCASSPPYSSAYEQYFGPGTRLTVT.

J is TRBJ1-2 and V is TRBV29-1, with a weak D call TRBD1 (6 bases). Germline V gene data show CDR1 as SQVTM and CDR2 as ANQGSEA. The V end lost 6 bases, the J end lost 0 bases, and 17 bases lay between the germline ends. The CDR3 spans 15 residues. This CDR3 is CSVTGRTTANYGYTF. CDR3 nucleotides: TGCAGCGTGACAGGTCGTACAACGGCTAACTATGGCTACACCTTC.

The sample holds a few counts of this clone. The chain is built from TRBV4-1 and TRBJ2-1, with 7 bases fitting TRBD1. Germline V gene lookup returns CDR1 MGHRA and CDR2 YSYEKL. J lost 6 bases, V lost 0 bases, and 8 bases had no gene match. This CDR3 has 16 residues. This CDR3 reads CASSQDDRAGLNEQFF. DNA for the CDR3: TGCGCCAGCAGCCAAGATGACAGGGCCGGGCTCAATGAGCAGTTCTTC.

The chain carries TRBV6-6 and TRBJ1-6, with D possibly TRBD1 on 5 matching bases. This CDR3 is 15 amino acids long. Looked up from germline, CDR1 is MNHNY and CDR2 is SVGAGI (reference sequence). V was cut by 6 bases and J by 6 bases, with 15 bases left in between. DNA for the CDR3: TGTGCCAGCAGGTCGGTGGAGGGGACTAATTCACCCCTCCACTTT. Protein: CASRSVEGTNSPLHF.

The rearrangement links TRBV7-8 to TRBJ2-7; weak D call: TRBD2 (6 bases). V lost 4 bases and J 7 bases, leaving 20 bases between the germline ends. The CDR3 is 15 residues long. The germline V gene encodes CDR1 SGHVS and CDR2 FQNEAQ. The CDR3: CASSSSGLGLEEQYF. The CDR3 DNA reads as TGTGCCAGCAGCTCTTCGGGACTCGGGTTAGAAGAGCAGTACTTC. The full variable domain, rest sourced from reference TRBV7-8 and TRBJ2-7, is GAGVSQSPRYKVAKRGQDVALRCDPISGHVSLFWYQQALGQGPEFLTYFQNEAQLDKSGLPSDRFFAERPEGSVSTLKIQRTQQEDSAVYLCASSSSGLGLEEQYFGPGTRLTVT.

This clone occurred a few times. The rearrangement links TRBV2 to TRBJ1-6; the match to TRBD1 covers 7 bases. CDR1 is SNHLY and CDR2 is FYNNEI in the germline V gene. The length of the CDR3 is 16 residues. The V and J ends lost 5 bases and 0 bases, in that order; junction bases with no gene match: 4. The DNA for the CDR3 is TGTGCCAGCAGTATTACAGGGGTCTCCTATAATTCACCCCTCCACTTT. It translates to CASSITGVSYNSPLHF.

This chain connects TRBV5-4 to TRBJ2-1; 7 nucleotides agree with TRBD1. The CDR3 has 15 residues. With V trimmed by 3 bases and J by 5 bases, 8 bases remained unmatched. Germline V gene sequence: CDR1 SGHNT, CDR2 YYREEE (reference sequence). Written as DNA, the CDR3 is TGTGCCAGCAGCTGGGAACAGGGGTCCCACAATGAGCAGTTCTTC. Amino acids: CASSWEQGSHNEQFF.

The rearrangement uses TRBV4-3 and TRBJ1-1; the D is unclear. Trimming shortened V by 4 bases and J by 5 bases, and 14 bases separated the two germline ends. Germline-derived CDR1 and CDR2 are LGHNA and YSLEER. The CDR3 extends over 14 amino acids. Written as DNA, the CDR3 is TGCGCCAGCAGCCCATCACTGAGAGGAACTGAAGCTTTCTTT. Amino acid sequence: CASSPSLRGTEAFF.

This clone was seen a few times. The V and J genes are TRBV9 and TRBJ2-5, with 9 bases aligning to TRBD2. With 0 bases clipped from V and 5 bases from J, the junction kept 5 bases outside the gene matches. In germline, CDR1 is SGDLS, CDR2 YYNGEE. This CDR3 region has 15 residues. CDR3 sequence: CASSVGGGAGETQYF. The CDR3 nucleotides read TGTGCCAGCAGCGTAGGCGGGGGGGCGGGGGAGACCCAGTACTTC.

The V call is TRBV2, the J call TRBJ2-7, with TRBD1 matching 11 bases. CDR1 and CDR2 (germline): SNHLY, FYNNEI. Trimming at V came to 8 bases and at J to 0 bases, leaving 12 bases not matched to a gene. The CDR3 contains 17 residues. The CDR3 DNA reads TGTGCCAGCCTTCCGGGACAGGGGGTCCTTAGCTCCTACGAGCAGTACTTC. This sequence encodes CASLPGQGVLSSYEQYF. Based on the CDR3 plus reference TRBV2 and TRBJ2-7, the full variable domain is EPEVTQTPSHQVTQMGQEVILRCVPISNHLYFYWYRQILGQKVEFLVSFYNNEISEKSEIFDDQFSVERPDGSNFTLKIRSTKLEDSAMYFCASLPGQGVLSSYEQYFGPGTRLTVT.

This clone was detected a few times. The J gene is TRBJ2-7, the V gene TRBV9; tentatively, D is TRBD2 (6 bases). Trimming removed 0 bases at V and 0 bases at J, with 10 bases between. The CDR3 spans 15 residues. CDR1 is SGDLS, CDR2 YYNGEE, per germline. In nucleotides, the CDR3 is TGTGCCAGCAGCGTAGGTGGGGGGACCTCCTACGAGCAGTACTTC. As protein: CASSVGGGTSYEQYF.

This chain connects TRBV4-2 to TRBJ2-1; TRBD2 matches 7 bases. This CDR3 is 14 amino acids long. The junction had 8 bases not matched to a gene; V was cut back by 5 bases and J by 7 bases. The germline V gene has CDR1 LGHNA and CDR2 YNFKEQ. The CDR3 reads CASSSAGVGNEQFF. CDR3 nucleotide sequence: TGTGCCAGCAGCTCCGCGGGAGTGGGTAATGAGCAGTTCTTC.

The rearrangement links TRBV5-1 to TRBJ2-7; possibly TRBD1 for D (5 bases). Per the germline V gene, CDR1 is SGHRS and CDR2 is YFSETQ. V shed 4 bases and J shed 4 bases, with 9 bases lying between them. The CDR3 is made up of 12 amino acids. CDR3 sequence reads: CASSGAKYEQYF. The CDR3 nucleotides are TGCGCCAGCAGCGGGGCCAAGTACGAGCAGTACTTC.

This clone was seen only a few times. The CDR3 sequence is CASSRGASNSPLHF. DNA for the CDR3: TGCGCCAGCAGCCGGGGGGCGAGTAATTCACCCCTCCACTTT. The chain employs TRBV5-1 and TRBJ1-6, with a tentative D call TRBD1 (6 bases). The V gene's germline CDR1 is SGHRS and CDR2 YFSETQ. This CDR3 comprises 14 residues. Trimming stripped 4 bases from V and 6 bases from J, with 11 bases between.

Comments on this clone: The same CDR3 also results from other DNA sequences found in this sample. The chain carries TRBV6-5 and TRBJ2-7; D is unresolved. This CDR3 contains 13 residues. Germline-derived CDR1 and CDR2 are MNHEY and SVGAGI. The V end was cut by 2 bases, the J end by 2 bases, with 7 bases between. The CDR3, as DNA: TGTGCCAGCAGTTACGGGCAGACCTACGAGCAGTACTTC. This encodes CASSYGQTYEQYF.

The rearrangement links TRBV2 to TRBJ2-3; no firm D call. This CDR3 has 11 residues. V lost 3 bases and J 8 bases, leaving 6 bases between the germline ends. Germline CDR1 reads SNHLY; CDR2 reads FYNNEI. The CDR3 is CASSELGTQYF. The DNA of the CDR3 is TGTGCCAGCAGTGAGCTCGGTACGCAGTATTTT.

The sample holds a few counts of this clone. The chain is built from TRBV19 and TRBJ2-1; 9 nucleotides match TRBD2. The germline gives CDR1 LNHDA, CDR2 SQIVND (reference sequence). This CDR3 is built from 17 residues. J lost 2 bases, V lost 0 bases, and 5 bases had no gene match. CDR3 protein: CASSIDFASGAYNEQFF. The CDR3, as DNA: TGTGCCAGTAGTATAGATTTCGCTAGCGGGGCCTACAATGAGCAGTTCTTC.